The 20 T cell receptor beta chains presented below share a single source sample, sequenced in a study of blood T cells in healthy people across ages. Using a J-beta primer mix together with a sample-barcoded 5' primer, a second PCR was run for roughly 6 to 12 cycles. TCRdb recomputed calls from the 5' RACE reads with MiXCR, one row per CDR3 protein. The table has about 930,000 distinct CDR3 sequences, 25% to 30% seen once. The same sample was also used in a study of T cells of mothers and their children.

Specimen: blood. The receptors shown here come from a woman in her forties in good health.

V usage is TRBV20-1 and J usage is TRBJ2-3, with D maybe TRBD2 (5 bases). The CDR3 sequence is 14 residues long. The germline V and J ends were trimmed by 3 bases and 6 bases, with 16 bases remaining between them. The germline CDR1 and CDR2 sequences are DFQATT and SNEGSKA (reference sequence). Here the CDR3 DNA reads TGCAGTGCTAGGTCCAGCGAGGGCGCGGATACGCAGTATTTT. Translating it yields CSARSSEGADTQYF.

The chain links TRBV20-1 to TRBJ2-5; 7 bases map to TRBD2. The J call may be in error: the DNA end matches TRBJ2-7 better. The CDR3 is made up of 12 amino acids. Germline loops: CDR1 DFQATT, CDR2 SNEGSKA (reference sequence). The DNA of the CDR3 is TGCAGTGCTAGTGGGAGGGGCAACGAGCAGTACTTC. Translated, it gives CSASGRGNEQYF.

This clonotype was picked up a small number of times. The rearrangement uses TRBV6-6 and TRBJ1-5, with 7 positions matching TRBD1. The CDR3 totals 15 residues. Germline values: CDR1 MNHNY, CDR2 SVGAGI (reference sequence). The junction had 2 bases not matched to a gene; V was cut back by 0 bases and J by 3 bases. The CDR3 DNA sequence: TGTGCCAGCAGTTACTCTACAGGGGTCAATCAGCCCCAGCATTTT. Translated, it gives CASSYSTGVNQPQHF.

The sample holds many counts of this clonotype. The chain's CDR3 is CSVQMGWGQGVKNIQYF. In nucleotides, the CDR3 is TGCAGCGTCCAAATGGGGTGGGGACAGGGCGTGAAAAACATTCAGTACTTC. The chain is built from TRBV29-1 and TRBJ2-4, with 9 bases fitting TRBD1. This CDR3 contains 17 residues. The trim removed 6 bases at V and 4 bases at J, leaving 16 bases unmatched. Germline CDR1 and CDR2: SQVTM and ANQGSEA.

A few counts support this clonotype. This chain uses TRBV9 with TRBJ2-3; 7 nucleotides align to TRBD2. The germline CDR1 and CDR2 sequences are SGDLS and YYNGEE. This CDR3 has 16 amino acids. V trimming: 3 bases; J trimming: 2 bases; junction bases outside the gene matches: 9. The CDR3 loop reads CASSARGGDPTDTQYF. The CDR3 region has the DNA TGTGCCAGCAGCGCCCGGGGAGGGGACCCCACAGATACGCAGTATTTT.

The V gene is TRBV10-3, the J gene TRBJ2-3, with 10 bases lining up with TRBD1. CDR3 length: 16 residues. V was pared by 2 bases and J by 3 bases, with 5 bases of the junction left unmatched. Germline CDR1 and CDR2: ENHRY and SYGVKD. The CDR3 loop reads CAISEAPGQGTDTQYF. DNA of the CDR3: TGTGCCATCAGTGAGGCCCCGGGACAGGGGACAGATACGCAGTATTTT.

This clonotype was seen many times. The chain couples TRBV7-2 to TRBJ1-2; D is uncertain. The ends were cut back, 4 bases at V and 0 bases at J, with 12 bases in the middle. Germline-derived CDR1 and CDR2 are SGHTA and FQGNSA. This CDR3 has 15 amino acids. CDR3 residues: CASSYSPGTNYGYTF. The CDR3 bases are TGTGCCAGCAGCTATTCACCCGGGACTAACTATGGCTACACCTTC.

This clonotype has just one count. The V gene is TRBV5-1, the J gene TRBJ2-1; maybe TRBD1 (5 bases). The J call may be mistaken, given a closer DNA end match to TRBJ2-7. This CDR3 has 15 amino acids. Germline CDR1 is SGHRS and CDR2 is YFSETQ. The DNA for the CDR3 is TGCGCCAGCAGCATAGTGCAGGGAACCTACAATGAGCAGTACTTC. Protein sequence: CASSIVQGTYNEQYF.

The chain joins TRBV6-2 or TRBV6-3 to TRBJ1-3; possibly TRBD1 for D (5 bases). CDR3 length: 14 residues. CDR1 is MNHEY, CDR2 SVGEGT, per germline. Trimming left V 6 bases short and J 3 bases short, with 12 bases between. Here the CDR3 reads CASSAGTYGNTIYF. CDR3 sequence (DNA): TGTGCCAGCAGCGCGGGGACCTATGGAAACACCATATATTTT.

This clonotype showed up many times. The chain is built from TRBV25-1 and TRBJ2-7; D is uncertain. This CDR3 is 12 amino acids long. The V gene lost 11 bases and the J gene lost 1 base, with 12 bases spanning the gap. Germline V gene sequence: CDR1 MGHDK, CDR2 SYGVNS. DNA of the CDR3: TGTGCCGCTGAATCGGCATCCTACGAGCAGTACTTC. Translating it yields CAAESASYEQYF.

The chain recombines TRBV6-6 with TRBJ1-2, with D maybe TRBD1 (5 bases). V was trimmed by 2 bases and J by 7 bases, leaving 14 bases between them. Looked up from germline, CDR1 is MNHNY and CDR2 is SVGAGI (reference sequence). The CDR3 has 14 amino acids. CDR3 sequence (DNA): TGTGCCAGCAGTTACGGGGCCCTGGGGGTTGGCTACACCTTC. Protein product: CASSYGALGVGYTF.

This clonotype came up many times. The chain combines TRBV18 with TRBJ2-5, with D perhaps being TRBD1 or TRBD2 (5 bases each). This CDR3 has 12 residues. The germline V and J ends were trimmed by 2 bases and 6 bases, with 7 bases remaining between them. Germline assignment: CDR1 KGHSH and CDR2 LQKENI. The CDR3 reads CASSPEGKTQYF. For the CDR3, the DNA is TGTGCCAGCTCACCAGAGGGGAAGACCCAGTACTTC.

This clonotype was counted at least ten times. V gene TRBV7-9 combines with J gene TRBJ2-7; D is possibly TRBD1 (6 bases). Trimming removed 2 bases at V and 12 bases at J, with 11 bases between. The CDR3 contains 11 residues. CDR1 and CDR2 from the germline V gene are SEHNR and FQNEAQ (reference sequence). The CDR3 loop is CASSLTGSLYF. The CDR3 DNA is TGTGCCAGCAGCTTAACAGGGTCTCTGTACTTC.

The chain employs TRBV14 and TRBJ2-7, with D possibly TRBD1 on 6 matching bases. Trimming cost V 1 base and J 11 bases, with 24 bases left between them. The CDR3 loop spans 16 amino acids. From germline, CDR1 is SGHDN and CDR2 FVKESK. CDR3 DNA sequence: TGTGCCAGCAGCCAAGCAGACAGGCGTTCTTCGGGGAAGGAGTACTTC. This gives the protein CASSQADRRSSGKEYF.

A remark on this clonotype: This likely came from a read error, as a far larger clone is one base away. The chain links TRBV7-8 to TRBJ1-2; TRBD1 is a possible D gene (6 bases). This CDR3 is 13 amino acids long. The germline V gene has CDR1 SGHVS and CDR2 FQNEAQ. In DNA form, the CDR3 reads TGTGCCAGCAGCTTAGACAGGGCTTATGACTACACCTTC. It specifies CASSLDRAYDYTF. Drawing the rest from reference TRBV7-8 and TRBJ1-2, the complete variable domain is GAGVSQSPRYKVAKRGQDVALRCDPISGHVSLFWYQQALGQGPEFLTYFQNEAQLDKSGLPSDRFFAERPEGSVSTLKIQRTQQEDSAVYLCASSLDRAYDYTFGSGTRLTVV.

CDR3: CASSPPGGPYNEQFF. The CDR3 DNA is TGTGCCAGCAGCCCCCCCGGGGGTCCCTACAATGAGCAGTTCTTC. The chain joins TRBV7-9 to TRBJ2-1; the D gene is possibly TRBD2 (6 bases). The germline gives CDR1 SEHNR, CDR2 FQNEAQ (reference sequence). Trimming shortened V by 5 bases and J by 2 bases, and 13 bases separated the two germline ends. The CDR3 extends over 15 amino acids.

This chain joins TRBV28 and TRBJ1-2, with 11 bases aligning to TRBD1. From germline, CDR1 is MDHEN and CDR2 SYDVKM. The junction had 9 bases not matched to a gene; V was cut back by 5 bases and J by 7 bases. The CDR3 length is 15 residues. CDR3 sequence (DNA): TGTGCCAGCAGTGGCCCGGGACAGGGGGTTGGTGGCTACACCTTC. Protein sequence: CASSGPGQGVGGYTF.

Turning to this clonotype: A much larger clone differs from this one at a single base, so this may be a read error. J is TRBJ2-7 and V is TRBV7-8; 11 bases agree with TRBD1. This CDR3 region has 15 residues. Germline CDR1 SGHVS, CDR2 FQNEAQ. Unmatched junction bases numbered 8, after V lost 3 bases and J lost 7 bases. The CDR3 nucleotides read TGTGCCAGCAGCTTTTGGGACAGGGGGAACAATGAGCAGTACTTC. As protein: CASSFWDRGNNEQYF.

The rearrangement links TRBV9 to TRBJ2-2; 8 bases are shared with TRBD2. Germline V gives CDR1 SGDLS, CDR2 YYNGEE. With V trimmed by 4 bases and J by 0 bases, 5 bases remained unmatched. The CDR3 contains 16 residues. CDR3 coding DNA: TGTGCCAGCAGCTCCGGGGGGGCAGCGAACACCGGGGAGCTGTTTTTT. It is translated as CASSSGGAANTGELFF. Combining the CDR3 with reference TRBV9 and TRBJ2-2 gives the whole variable domain DSGVTQTPKHLITATGQRVTLRCSPRSGDLSVYWYQQSLDQGLQFLIQYYNGEERAKGNILERFSAQQFPDLHSELNLSSLELGDSALYFCASSSGGAANTGELFFGEGSRLTVL.

Details on this clonotype: One base away lies a much larger clone, so this may be a sequencing read error. This CDR3 is missing its conserved last phenylalanine or tryptophan, likely due to a read error. The chain combines TRBV4-1 with TRBJ2-1, with D hard to call. This CDR3 spans 15 amino acids. The germline V gene has CDR1 MGHRA and CDR2 YSYEKL. Trimming removed 1 base at V and 5 bases at J, with 12 bases between. The CDR3: CASSQAQTGNNEQFV. The CDR3 nucleotides are TGCGCCAGCAGCCAAGCGCAGACTGGGAACAATGAGCAGTTCGTC.